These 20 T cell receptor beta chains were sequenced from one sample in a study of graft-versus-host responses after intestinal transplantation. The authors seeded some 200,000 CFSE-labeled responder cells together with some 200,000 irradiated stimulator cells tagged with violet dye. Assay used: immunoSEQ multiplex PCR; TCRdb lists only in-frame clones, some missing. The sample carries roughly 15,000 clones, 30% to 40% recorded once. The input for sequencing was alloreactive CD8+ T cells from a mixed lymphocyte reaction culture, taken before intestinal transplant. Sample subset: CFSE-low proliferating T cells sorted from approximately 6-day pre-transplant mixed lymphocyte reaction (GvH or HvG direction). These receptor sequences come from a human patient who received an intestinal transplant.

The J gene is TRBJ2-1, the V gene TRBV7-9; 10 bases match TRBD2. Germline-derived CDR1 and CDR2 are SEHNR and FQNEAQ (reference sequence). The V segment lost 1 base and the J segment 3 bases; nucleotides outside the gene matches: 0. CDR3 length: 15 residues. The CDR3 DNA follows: TGTGCCAGCAGCTTAGGACTAGCGGGCTACAATGAGCAGTTCTTC. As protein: CASSLGLAGYNEQFF.

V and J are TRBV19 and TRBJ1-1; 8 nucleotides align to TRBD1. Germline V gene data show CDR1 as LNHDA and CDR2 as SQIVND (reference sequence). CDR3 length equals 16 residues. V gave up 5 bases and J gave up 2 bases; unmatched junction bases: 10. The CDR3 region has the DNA TGTGCCAGTAGTCCTACCCGACAGGGGCCCAACACTGAAGCTTTCTTT. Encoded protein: CASSPTRQGPNTEAFF.

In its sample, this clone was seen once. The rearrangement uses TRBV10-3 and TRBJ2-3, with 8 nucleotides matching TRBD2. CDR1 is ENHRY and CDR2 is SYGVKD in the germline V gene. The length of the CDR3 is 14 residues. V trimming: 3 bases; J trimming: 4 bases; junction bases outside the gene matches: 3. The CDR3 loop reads CAISEAGVSDTQYF. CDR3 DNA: TGTGCCATCAGTGAAGCGGGAGTATCAGATACGCAGTATTTT.

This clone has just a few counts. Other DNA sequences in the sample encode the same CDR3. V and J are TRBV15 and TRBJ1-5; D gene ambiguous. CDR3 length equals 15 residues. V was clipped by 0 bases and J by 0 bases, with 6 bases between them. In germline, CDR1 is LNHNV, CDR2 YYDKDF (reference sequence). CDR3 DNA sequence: TGTGCCACCAGCAGAGATCGGGGTAGCAATCAGCCCCAGCATTTT. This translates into CATSRDRGSNQPQHF.

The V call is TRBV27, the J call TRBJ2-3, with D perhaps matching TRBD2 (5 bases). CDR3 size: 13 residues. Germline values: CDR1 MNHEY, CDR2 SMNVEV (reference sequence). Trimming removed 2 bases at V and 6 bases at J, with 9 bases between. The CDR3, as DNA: TGTGCCAGCAGTTTACGGGGAAAGGATACGCAGTATTTT. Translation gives CASSLRGKDTQYF.

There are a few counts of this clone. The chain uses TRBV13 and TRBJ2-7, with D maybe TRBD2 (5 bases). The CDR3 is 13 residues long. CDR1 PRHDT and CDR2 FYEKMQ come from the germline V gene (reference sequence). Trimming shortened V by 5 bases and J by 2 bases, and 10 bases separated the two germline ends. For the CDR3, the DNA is TGTGCCAGCAGCAAGACTATGGCCTACGAGCAGTACTTC. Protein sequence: CASSKTMAYEQYF.

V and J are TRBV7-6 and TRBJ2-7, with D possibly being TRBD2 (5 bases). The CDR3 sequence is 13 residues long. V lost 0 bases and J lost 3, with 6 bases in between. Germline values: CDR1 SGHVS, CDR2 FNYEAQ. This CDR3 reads CASSLAGNYEQYF. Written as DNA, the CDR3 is TGTGCCAGCAGCTTAGCCGGGAACTACGAGCAGTACTTC.

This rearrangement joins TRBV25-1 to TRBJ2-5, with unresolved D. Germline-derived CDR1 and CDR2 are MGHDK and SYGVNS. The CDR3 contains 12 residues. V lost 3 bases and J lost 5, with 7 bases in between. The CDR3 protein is CASSDGYETQYF. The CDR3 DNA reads TGTGCCAGCAGTGACGGTTACGAGACCCAGTACTTC.

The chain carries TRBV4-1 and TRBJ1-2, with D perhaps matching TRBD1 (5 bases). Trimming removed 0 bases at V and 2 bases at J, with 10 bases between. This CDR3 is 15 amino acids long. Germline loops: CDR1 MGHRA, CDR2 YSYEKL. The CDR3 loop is CASSQDWSGNYGYTF. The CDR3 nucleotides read TGCGCCAGCAGCCAAGATTGGTCAGGGAACTATGGCTACACCTTC.

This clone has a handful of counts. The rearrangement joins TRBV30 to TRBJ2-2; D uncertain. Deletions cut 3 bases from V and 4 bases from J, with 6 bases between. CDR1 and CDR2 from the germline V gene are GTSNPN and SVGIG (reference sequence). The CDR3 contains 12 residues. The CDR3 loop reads CAWRAPTGELFF. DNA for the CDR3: TGTGCCTGGAGGGCTCCCACCGGGGAGCTGTTTTTT.

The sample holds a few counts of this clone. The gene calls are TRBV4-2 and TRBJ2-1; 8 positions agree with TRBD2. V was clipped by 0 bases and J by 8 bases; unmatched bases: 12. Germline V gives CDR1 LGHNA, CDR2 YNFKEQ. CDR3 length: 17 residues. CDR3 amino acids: CASSQEGTGGPEYEQFF. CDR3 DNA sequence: TGTGCCAGCAGCCAAGAAGGGACGGGAGGGCCGGAGTATGAGCAGTTCTTC.

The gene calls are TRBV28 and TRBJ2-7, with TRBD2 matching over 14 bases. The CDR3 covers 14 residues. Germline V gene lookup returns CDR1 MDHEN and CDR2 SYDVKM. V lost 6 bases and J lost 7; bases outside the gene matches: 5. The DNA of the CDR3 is TGTGCCAGCAGGGGGACTAGCGGGAGTAAAGAGCAGTACTTC. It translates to CASRGTSGSKEQYF.

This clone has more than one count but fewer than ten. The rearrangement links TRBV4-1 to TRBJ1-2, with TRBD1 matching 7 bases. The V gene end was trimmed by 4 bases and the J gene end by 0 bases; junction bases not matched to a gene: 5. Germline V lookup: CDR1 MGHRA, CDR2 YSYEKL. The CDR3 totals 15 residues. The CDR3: CASSLTTGPNYGYTF. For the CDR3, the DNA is TGCGCCAGCAGCCTTACGACAGGGCCTAACTATGGCTACACCTTC.

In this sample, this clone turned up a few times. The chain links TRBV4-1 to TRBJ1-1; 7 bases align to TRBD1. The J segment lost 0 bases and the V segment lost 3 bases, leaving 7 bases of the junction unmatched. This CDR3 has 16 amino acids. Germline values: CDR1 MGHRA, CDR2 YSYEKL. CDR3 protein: CASSQGPGQLNTEAFF. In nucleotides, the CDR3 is TGCGCCAGCAGCCAGGGACCGGGACAGCTGAACACTGAAGCTTTCTTT.

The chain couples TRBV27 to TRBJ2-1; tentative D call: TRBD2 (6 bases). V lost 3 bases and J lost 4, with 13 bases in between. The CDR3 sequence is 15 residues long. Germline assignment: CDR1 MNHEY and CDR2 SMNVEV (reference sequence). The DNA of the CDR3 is TGTGCCAGCAGTTTGATACCTAGCGAATACAATGAGCAGTTCTTC. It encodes CASSLIPSEYNEQFF.

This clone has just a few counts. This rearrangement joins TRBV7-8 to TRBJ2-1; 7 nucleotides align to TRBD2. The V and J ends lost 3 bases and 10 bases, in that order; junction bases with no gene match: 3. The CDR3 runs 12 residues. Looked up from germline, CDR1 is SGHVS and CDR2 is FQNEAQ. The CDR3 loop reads CASSFGGGEQFF. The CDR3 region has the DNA TGTGCCAGCAGCTTCGGCGGGGGAGAGCAGTTCTTC. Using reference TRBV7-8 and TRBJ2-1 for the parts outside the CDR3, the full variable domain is GAGVSQSPRYKVAKRGQDVALRCDPISGHVSLFWYQQALGQGPEFLTYFQNEAQLDKSGLPSDRFFAERPEGSVSTLKIQRTQQEDSAVYLCASSFGGGEQFFGPGTRLTVL.

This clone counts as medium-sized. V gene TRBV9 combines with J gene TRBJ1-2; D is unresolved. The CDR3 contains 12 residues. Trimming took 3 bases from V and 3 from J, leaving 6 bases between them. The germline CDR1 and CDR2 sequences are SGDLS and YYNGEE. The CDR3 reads CASSDGYYGYTF. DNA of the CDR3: TGTGCCAGCAGCGACGGGTACTATGGCTACACCTTC.

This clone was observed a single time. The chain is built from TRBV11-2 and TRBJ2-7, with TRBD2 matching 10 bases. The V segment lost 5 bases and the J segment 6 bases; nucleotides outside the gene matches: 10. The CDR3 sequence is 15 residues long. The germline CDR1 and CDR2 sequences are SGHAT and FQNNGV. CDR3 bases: TGTGCCAGCAGCCCCCGAGCGGGAGGGAGTGTCGAGCAGTACTTC. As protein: CASSPRAGGSVEQYF. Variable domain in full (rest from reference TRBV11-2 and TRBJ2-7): EAGVAQSPRYKIIEKRQSVAFWCNPISGHATLYWYQQILGQGPKLLIQFQNNGVVDDSQLPKDRFSAERLKGVDSTLKIQPAKLEDSAVYLCASSPRAGGSVEQYFGPGTRLTVT.

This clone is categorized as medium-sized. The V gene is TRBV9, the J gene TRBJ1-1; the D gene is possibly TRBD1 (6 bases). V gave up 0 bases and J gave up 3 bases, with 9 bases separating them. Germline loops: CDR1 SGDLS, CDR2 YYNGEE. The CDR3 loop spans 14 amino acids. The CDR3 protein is CASSVGTADTEAFF. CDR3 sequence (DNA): TGTGCCAGCAGCGTAGGGACAGCCGACACTGAAGCTTTCTTT. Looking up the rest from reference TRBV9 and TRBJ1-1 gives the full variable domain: DSGVTQTPKHLITATGQRVTLRCSPRSGDLSVYWYQQSLDQGLQFLIQYYNGEERAKGNILERFSAQQFPDLHSELNLSSLELGDSALYFCASSVGTADTEAFFGQGTRLTVV.

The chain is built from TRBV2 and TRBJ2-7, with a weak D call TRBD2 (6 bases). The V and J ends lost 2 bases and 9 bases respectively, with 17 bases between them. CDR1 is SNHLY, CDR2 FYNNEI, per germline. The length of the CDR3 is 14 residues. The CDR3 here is CASSEYWGVIGQYF. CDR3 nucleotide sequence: TGTGCCAGCAGTGAATACTGGGGGGTTATCGGGCAGTACTTC.